This is a list of T cell receptor beta chains from one sample in a study of T-cell memory formation after mild COVID-19. One entry per CDR3 protein, called by TCRdb with MiXCR from the 5' RACE reads. The table shows about 290,000 distinct CDR3 sequences, with roughly 15% occurring only once. Material for sequencing was PBMCs or a T cell subset sorted from them (not recorded which). These receptors were taken from a man younger than 35 who had mild COVID-19 (a few samples of this study predate the infection). Cell type and time point are not known. Each CDR3 is given with its conserved first and last residue. A D gene is named only where the DNA matches it firmly. Clone size appears in some rows only: once, few, many, or a class for an expanded clone.

cdr3_nt: TGTGCCTGGAGTGTACCAGGGCGTGAGACCCAGTACTTC
cdr3_aa: CAWSVPGRETQYF
clone_size: -
v_call: TRBV30
j_call: TRBJ2-5
d_call: -

cdr3_nt: TGTGCCTGGTCGGAAGGATCAGATACGCAGTATTTT
cdr3_aa: CAWSEGSDTQYF
clone_size: few
v_call: TRBV30
j_call: TRBJ2-3
d_call: -

cdr3_nt: TGCAGCGTTGATGGGGGCACCACTGAAGCTTTCTTT
cdr3_aa: CSVDGGTTEAFF
clone_size: -
v_call: TRBV29-1
j_call: TRBJ1-1
d_call: -

cdr3_nt: TGTGCCAGCAGTTACTCCGTCCAGGCAATCAATCAGCCCCAGCATTTT
cdr3_aa: CASSYSVQAINQPQHF
clone_size: -
v_call: TRBV6-2/TRBV6-3
j_call: TRBJ1-5
d_call: -

cdr3_nt: TGTGCCAGCAGCCCCCCGGGGCTGGAGGAGCAGTACTTC
cdr3_aa: CASSPPGLEEQYF
clone_size: -
v_call: TRBV7-9
j_call: TRBJ2-7
d_call: -

cdr3_nt: TGTGCCAGCAGTACAGGGGGCGCGGGGACTGAAGCTTTCTTT
cdr3_aa: CASSTGGAGTEAFF
clone_size: few
v_call: TRBV11-2
j_call: TRBJ1-1
d_call: TRBD1

cdr3_nt: TGTGCCAGCAGCTTTGGAGGGCAGTGGGCCACTGAAGCTTTCTTT
cdr3_aa: CASSFGGQWATEAFF
clone_size: few
v_call: TRBV7-8
j_call: TRBJ1-1
d_call: -

cdr3_nt: TGCGCCAGCAGCCTAGACAGGGGCGGCACTGAAGCTTTCTTT
cdr3_aa: CASSLDRGGTEAFF
clone_size: few
v_call: TRBV5-1
j_call: TRBJ1-1
d_call: TRBD1

cdr3_nt: TGTGCCAGCAGTCCCCTCCGCACTGAAGCTTTCTTT
cdr3_aa: CASSPLRTEAFF
clone_size: many
v_call: TRBV12-3/TRBV12-4
j_call: TRBJ1-1
d_call: -

cdr3_nt: TGTGCCAGCAGCCCAGCGGGTGTGGGCTCTGGAAACACCATATATTTT
cdr3_aa: CASSPAGVGSGNTIYF
clone_size: few
v_call: TRBV12-3/TRBV12-4
j_call: TRBJ1-3
d_call: -

cdr3_nt: TGTGCCAGCAGTTACTCCCCCGGACCGGCTGAACACTACGAGCAGTACTTC
cdr3_aa: CASSYSPGPAEHYEQYF
clone_size: -
v_call: TRBV6-5
j_call: TRBJ2-7
d_call: -

cdr3_nt: TGTGCCAGCCGCCTAGAGAACACTGAAGCTTTCTTT
cdr3_aa: CASRLENTEAFF
clone_size: few
v_call: TRBV19
j_call: TRBJ1-1
d_call: -

cdr3_nt: TGTGCCAGCAGCGTTGACACCCCTAACTATGGCTACACCTTC
cdr3_aa: CASSVDTPNYGYTF
clone_size: -
v_call: TRBV9
j_call: TRBJ1-2
d_call: -

cdr3_nt: TGCAGTGCTAGGCAAGCGGGGGGCATGTGGGAGACCCAGTACTTC
cdr3_aa: CSARQAGGMWETQYF
clone_size: -
v_call: TRBV20-1
j_call: TRBJ2-5
d_call: TRBD2

cdr3_nt: TGCGCCAGCAGCCCCCCTGTGAGGTACCCCTCCGAGCAGTACTTC
cdr3_aa: CASSPPVRYPSEQYF
clone_size: -
v_call: TRBV4-1
j_call: TRBJ2-7
d_call: -

cdr3_nt: TGTGCCAGCAGCGAGTTACTAGCGGGGGGGCTGGAGGAGCAGTTCTTC
cdr3_aa: CASSELLAGGLEEQFF
clone_size: many
v_call: TRBV9
j_call: TRBJ2-1
d_call: TRBD2

cdr3_nt: TGCGCCAGCAGCCAAGATCTAGTTAGGGGCGGTCAGCCCCAGCATTTT
cdr3_aa: CASSQDLVRGGQPQHF
clone_size: few
v_call: TRBV4-1
j_call: TRBJ1-5
d_call: -

cdr3_nt: TGCAGTGCTCGACAGGGGAACACTGAAGCTTTCTTT
cdr3_aa: CSARQGNTEAFF
clone_size: few
v_call: TRBV20-1
j_call: TRBJ1-1
d_call: TRBD1

cdr3_nt: TGCGCCAGCAGCTCGGATGCGGGGGTGAACACTGAAGCTTTCTTT
cdr3_aa: CASSSDAGVNTEAFF
clone_size: few
v_call: TRBV5-1
j_call: TRBJ1-1
d_call: -

cdr3_nt: TGCAGTGCTAGACGAGGCATCGGACGAAAGGGCCCCGAGCAGTACTTC
cdr3_aa: CSARRGIGRKGPEQYF
clone_size: -
v_call: TRBV20-1
j_call: TRBJ2-7
d_call: -

cdr3_nt: TGTGCCAGCAGCCGGGTCGACACCCCTAATGAAAAACTGTTTTTT
cdr3_aa: CASSRVDTPNEKLFF
clone_size: once
v_call: TRBV7-2
j_call: TRBJ1-4
d_call: -

cdr3_nt: TGTGCCAGCAGTGAATTCTGGGGAGCGGTTGAGCAGTTCTTC
cdr3_aa: CASSEFWGAVEQFF
clone_size: -
v_call: TRBV6-1
j_call: TRBJ2-1
d_call: -

cdr3_nt: TGCAGTGCTAGTCCTAGCGGGGGGGCCCAAGAGACCCAGTACTTC
cdr3_aa: CSASPSGGAQETQYF
clone_size: many
v_call: TRBV20-1
j_call: TRBJ2-5
d_call: TRBD2

cdr3_nt: TGCGCCAGCAGCCAAGATGTAGGCCTGGGTCAGCCCCAGCATTTT
cdr3_aa: CASSQDVGLGQPQHF
clone_size: -
v_call: TRBV4-3
j_call: TRBJ1-5
d_call: -

cdr3_nt: TGTGCCAGCAGTTCACAGGGCACATCTGGGGCCAACGTCCTGACTTTC
cdr3_aa: CASSSQGTSGANVLTF
clone_size: -
v_call: TRBV12-3/TRBV12-4
j_call: TRBJ2-6
d_call: -

cdr3_nt: TGTGCCAGCAGTTACTCGACTAGCGTTACCAATGAGCAGTTCTTC
cdr3_aa: CASSYSTSVTNEQFF
clone_size: -
v_call: TRBV6-5
j_call: TRBJ2-1
d_call: TRBD2

cdr3_nt: TGCAGTGCTAGAGATCGGCGTGCGGCTAGCACAGATACGCAGTATTTT
cdr3_aa: CSARDRRAASTDTQYF
clone_size: few
v_call: TRBV20-1
j_call: TRBJ2-3
d_call: -

cdr3_nt: TGTGCCAGCAGTGAATCCAATTACAGGGGGTACACCTATGGCTACACCTTC
cdr3_aa: CASSESNYRGYTYGYTF
clone_size: -
v_call: TRBV25-1
j_call: TRBJ1-2
d_call: TRBD1

cdr3_nt: TGTGCCAGCAGCGTAGGTTATGGGTTTGCGGAGACCCAGTACTTC
cdr3_aa: CASSVGYGFAETQYF
clone_size: few
v_call: TRBV9
j_call: TRBJ2-5
d_call: -

cdr3_nt: TGTGCCAGCAGTTTTGCGAGCACAGATACGCAGTATTTT
cdr3_aa: CASSFASTDTQYF
clone_size: -
v_call: TRBV12-3/TRBV12-4
j_call: TRBJ2-3
d_call: -

cdr3_nt: TGTGCCAGCAGCACCCTAGTCAGCTCCTACAATGAGCAGTTCTTC
cdr3_aa: CASSTLVSSYNEQFF
clone_size: -
v_call: TRBV7-2
j_call: TRBJ2-1
d_call: -

cdr3_nt: TGTGCCAGCGGCGGACTAGCGGGGAGCTCCTACAATGAGCAGTTCTTC
cdr3_aa: CASGGLAGSSYNEQFF
clone_size: -
v_call: TRBV2
j_call: TRBJ2-1
d_call: TRBD2

cdr3_nt: TGTGCCAGCAGTCGGACTAGCGGGGTACATGAGCAGTTCTTC
cdr3_aa: CASSRTSGVHEQFF
clone_size: -
v_call: TRBV9
j_call: TRBJ2-1
d_call: TRBD2

cdr3_nt: TGTGCCAGCAGTTCCTCCGGGCCTAAGGGAGGGGAGCTGTTTTTT
cdr3_aa: CASSSSGPKGGELFF
clone_size: -
v_call: TRBV12-3/TRBV12-4
j_call: TRBJ2-2
d_call: -

cdr3_nt: TGTGCCAGCAGCGTAGGTTGGCAGCAAACTAACTATGGCTACACCTTC
cdr3_aa: CASSVGWQQTNYGYTF
clone_size: few
v_call: TRBV9
j_call: TRBJ1-2
d_call: -

cdr3_nt: TGTGCCAGCAGCTCCATTGGGGGGGTTGGAGAGACCCAGTACTTC
cdr3_aa: CASSSIGGVGETQYF
clone_size: -
v_call: TRBV7-2
j_call: TRBJ2-5
d_call: TRBD2

cdr3_nt: TGTGCCAGCAGTTTTCGGGGTCTAGGGGTATACGGCTACACCTTC
cdr3_aa: CASSFRGLGVYGYTF
clone_size: -
v_call: TRBV27
j_call: TRBJ1-2
d_call: -

cdr3_nt: TGCGCCAGCAGCCAAGATCGAGTAGGGTTTGAGACCCAGTACTTC
cdr3_aa: CASSQDRVGFETQYF
clone_size: -
v_call: TRBV4-3
j_call: TRBJ2-5
d_call: -

cdr3_nt: TGTGCCAGCAGTTTAGGACAGCGTAATTCACCCCTCCACTTT
cdr3_aa: CASSLGQRNSPLHF
clone_size: few
v_call: TRBV28
j_call: TRBJ1-6
d_call: -

cdr3_nt: TGCAGCTCCTTCGGGACAGGGGACGGCTACACCTTC
cdr3_aa: CSSFGTGDGYTF
clone_size: -
v_call: TRBV29-1
j_call: TRBJ1-2
d_call: TRBD1

cdr3_nt: TGTGCCAGCAGTTCCGCTGGGGGGGGGCAAGAGACCCAGTACTTC
cdr3_aa: CASSSAGGGQETQYF
clone_size: -
v_call: TRBV12-3/TRBV12-4
j_call: TRBJ2-5
d_call: TRBD2

cdr3_nt: TGCGCCAGCAGGCGACCCGGGGGGGGCTCCTACAATGAGCAGTTCTTC
cdr3_aa: CASRRPGGGSYNEQFF
clone_size: few
v_call: TRBV5-1
j_call: TRBJ2-1
d_call: TRBD2

cdr3_nt: TGTGCCAGCAGCTTAGGCAGCCAAATGAACACTGAAGCTTTCTTT
cdr3_aa: CASSLGSQMNTEAFF
clone_size: many
v_call: TRBV7-2
j_call: TRBJ1-1
d_call: -

cdr3_nt: TGTGCCAGCAGCCCTCGGACAGTCTCTGGGGCCAACGTCCTGACTTTC
cdr3_aa: CASSPRTVSGANVLTF
clone_size: -
v_call: TRBV11-2
j_call: TRBJ2-6
d_call: -

cdr3_nt: TGCGCCAGCAGCCGAGGACAGGGGTTTTCAGATACGCAGTATTTT
cdr3_aa: CASSRGQGFSDTQYF
clone_size: few
v_call: TRBV4-1
j_call: TRBJ2-3
d_call: TRBD1

cdr3_nt: TGTGCCAGCAGCGACAGGCGGGGAAATGAGCAGTTCTTC
cdr3_aa: CASSDRRGNEQFF
clone_size: few
v_call: TRBV6-4
j_call: TRBJ2-1
d_call: -

cdr3_nt: TGTGCCAGCAGCTTAGCTGGGAACCGAAACTCTGGAAACACCATATATTTT
cdr3_aa: CASSLAGNRNSGNTIYF
clone_size: many
v_call: TRBV7-2
j_call: TRBJ1-3
d_call: -

cdr3_nt: TGTGCCATCAGTGAGGGCGACCAGACCCAGTACTTC
cdr3_aa: CAISEGDQTQYF
clone_size: few
v_call: TRBV10-3
j_call: TRBJ2-5
d_call: -

cdr3_nt: TGCGCCAGCAGGACCAGACGGCCGGTCACCGGGGAGCTGTTTTTT
cdr3_aa: CASRTRRPVTGELFF
clone_size: -
v_call: TRBV23-1
j_call: TRBJ2-2
d_call: -

cdr3_nt: TGTGCCAGCAGCTTAGGGGCGATGAACACTGAAGCTTTCTTT
cdr3_aa: CASSLGAMNTEAFF
clone_size: few
v_call: TRBV7-9
j_call: TRBJ1-1
d_call: -